This T cell receptor (beta chain) was recorded in a study of OX40 agonist ivuxolimab in advanced cancers. On the study more broadly: The treatment was a fully human IgG2 OX40 agonist, ivuxolimab.

About this clone: The antigen remains unidentified.

Autoimmune disease history or systemic immunosuppression was exclusionary. V lost 2 bases and J 2 bases, leaving 16 bases between the germline ends. The CDR3 has 18 residues. Germline V lookup: CDR1 MGHRA, CDR2 YSYEKL. Regarding the study as a whole: Mean expanded clone counts were higher in CD8+ than CD4+ T cells.

TCRdb keeps only in-frame clones here, not all; method: immunoSEQ multiplex PCR. Of about 61,000 clones detected, 70% to 90% appear once; the ten largest clones hold approximately 1.1%. This receptor was obtained from an adult with an advanced solid tumor such as melanoma, head and neck, liver or kidney cancer. The sample was CD4+ or CD8+ T cells sorted from blood, taken in a trial of the OX40 agonist ivuxolimab. V and J are TRBV4-1 and TRBJ1-6; D may be TRBD1 (5 bases). CDR3 nucleotides: TGCGCCAGCAGCCAAACCACAGTAGCAGGGACCTATAATTCACCCCTCCACTTT. Amino acids: CASSQTTVAGTYNSPLHF.